These 27 T cell receptor beta chains came from one sample sequenced in a study of T cell repertoires in cytomegalovirus infection. TCRdb reprocessed the reads via MiXCR and lists one record per CDR3 protein. The profile shows about 180,000 distinct CDR3 sequences, under 15% of them singletons. The sample comprised PBMCs. The receptors stem from a human donor in good health (CMV status not recorded). Some clones in this sample may be carry-over from other donors' samples.

The table lists this clonotype with a few counts. The chain links TRBV7-3 to TRBJ2-1; TRBD1 matches 8 bases. Germline CDR1 and CDR2: SGHTA and FQGTGA. The CDR3 is 15 residues long. V shed 5 bases, J shed 6 bases, and the junction held 9 bases outside the gene matches. The CDR3 protein is CASSRSGGSGNEQFF. The CDR3 DNA sequence: TGTGCCAGCAGCCGCTCAGGGGGCAGTGGCAATGAGCAGTTCTTC.

This clonotype was seen only a few times. This chain connects TRBV7-3 to TRBJ2-1; 14 bases match TRBD2. This CDR3 comprises 17 residues. Germline-derived CDR1 and CDR2 are SGHTA and FQGTGA. V lost 3 bases to trimming and J lost 6 bases; unmatched junction nucleotides: 7. The CDR3 spells CASSLTSGRAWGNEQFF. As DNA, the CDR3 is TGTGCCAGCAGCTTGACTAGCGGGAGGGCCTGGGGCAATGAGCAGTTCTTC.

At least ten counts were recorded for this clonotype. This CDR3 is CASSLARLAANTGELFF. CDR3 sequence (DNA): TGTGCCAGCAGCTTAGCAAGACTAGCCGCCAACACCGGGGAGCTGTTTTTT. J is TRBJ2-2 and V is TRBV7-2; the match to TRBD2 covers 7 bases. The CDR3 has 17 residues. Germline loops: CDR1 SGHTA, CDR2 FQGNSA. V was clipped by 0 bases and J by 2 bases; unmatched bases: 6.

The chain recombines TRBV11-2 with TRBJ2-1; D tentatively fits TRBD1 or TRBD2 (5 bases each). Germline-derived CDR1 and CDR2 are SGHAT and FQNNGV. The CDR3 extends over 15 amino acids. The ends were cut back, 4 bases at V and 7 bases at J, with 17 bases in the middle. CDR3 in DNA: TGTGCCAGCAGCTCCTTATCCCGGGGCAATAATGAGCAGTTCTTC. Residues: CASSSLSRGNNEQFF.

At least ten counts were recorded for this clonotype. DNA for the CDR3: TGTGCCAGCAGCCCTTGGGGACAACGAAAAGCGGGACCAACCTACGAGCAGTACTTC. Translated, it gives CASSPWGQRKAGPTYEQYF. The V gene is TRBV9, the J gene TRBJ2-7, with TRBD2 as a possible D gene (7 bases). Trimming removed 4 bases at V and 2 bases at J, with 28 bases between. This CDR3 is 19 amino acids long. CDR1 is SGDLS and CDR2 is YYNGEE in the germline V gene.

Many counts were recorded for this clonotype. This chain uses TRBV25-1 with TRBJ1-6, with TRBD1 identical over 7 bases. This CDR3 is 16 amino acids long. After removal of 0 bases from V and 10 bases from J, the junction contained 9 bases not matched to a gene. In germline, CDR1 is MGHDK, CDR2 SYGVNS. In nucleotides, the CDR3 is TGTGCCAGCAGTGAATATAGGGGGCAGGGTCGATCACCCCTCCACTTT. Amino acids: CASSEYRGQGRSPLHF.

This clonotype has a count of ten or more. The chain has TRBV7-8 and TRBJ1-5; the D is unclear. The V gene's germline CDR1 is SGHVS and CDR2 FQNEAQ. This CDR3 region has 17 residues. V was shortened by 1 base and J by 4 bases, with 17 bases between the two germline ends. This CDR3 reads CASSLGRFLGSNQPQHF. The CDR3 DNA reads as TGTGCCAGCAGCTTAGGTCGCTTTTTGGGGAGTAATCAGCCCCAGCATTTT.

This clonotype was recorded a few times. The chain has TRBV28 and TRBJ1-1; no firm D call. Germline CDR1 is MDHEN and CDR2 is SYDVKM. V was clipped by 4 bases and J by 4 bases, with 22 bases between them. The CDR3 is made up of 17 amino acids. CDR3 sequence (DNA): TGTGCCAGCAGTTCCCCACCTTGGGATCTCCCAACCACTGAAGCTTTCTTT. Its protein product is CASSSPPWDLPTTEAFF.

There are many counts of this clonotype. This chain uses TRBV7-2 with TRBJ2-2; D perhaps matches TRBD2 (6 bases). CDR1 is SGHTA and CDR2 is FQGNSA in the germline V gene. The CDR3 contains 13 residues. The V and J ends lost 0 bases and 8 bases respectively, with 7 bases between them. Here the CDR3 reads CASSLALAGELFF. Here the CDR3 DNA reads TGTGCCAGCAGCTTAGCCCTAGCGGGGGAGCTGTTTTTT.

This clonotype was recorded at least ten times. The chain is built from TRBV5-1 and TRBJ2-2; possible D gene TRBD2, 5 bases. Trimming removed 0 bases from V and 0 bases from J, with 9 bases in between. This CDR3 comprises 16 residues. The germline V gene has CDR1 SGHRS and CDR2 YFSETQ. The CDR3, as DNA: TGCGCCAGCAGCTTGGTTAGGACTGCGAACACCGGGGAGCTGTTTTTT. This sequence encodes CASSLVRTANTGELFF.

There are many counts of this clonotype. The J gene is TRBJ1-2, the V gene TRBV7-2, with D possibly being TRBD1 (5 bases). CDR3 length: 14 residues. V lost 3 bases and J 6 bases, leaving 14 bases between the germline ends. Germline V gene data show CDR1 as SGHTA and CDR2 as FQGNSA. CDR3 sequence: CASSLAQGWDGYTF. CDR3 DNA sequence: TGTGCCAGCAGCTTGGCCCAGGGTTGGGATGGCTACACCTTC. Combining the CDR3 with reference TRBV7-2 and TRBJ1-2 gives the whole variable domain GAGVSQSPSNKVTEKGKDVELRCDPISGHTALYWYRQSLGQGLEFLIYFQGNSAPDKSGLPSDRFSAERTGGSVSTLTIQRTQQEDSAVYLCASSLAQGWDGYTFGSGTRLTVV.

The CDR3 loop is CATVEQGVGGELFF. DNA of the CDR3: TGTGCCACCGTTGAACAGGGTGTAGGCGGGGAGCTGTTTTTT. The rearrangement uses TRBV6-2 or TRBV6-3 and TRBJ2-2; D is possibly TRBD1 (6 bases). Germline CDR1 and CDR2: MNHEY and SVGEGT. The CDR3 loop spans 14 amino acids. V lost 10 bases to trimming and J lost 7 bases, with 19 bases between them.

This clonotype has a handful of counts. The V gene is TRBV5-4, the J gene TRBJ2-7; D might be TRBD2 (5 bases). Germline V gene lookup returns CDR1 SGHNT and CDR2 YYREEE (reference sequence). CDR3 length equals 15 residues. Trimming cost V 0 bases and J 2 bases, with 12 bases left between them. The CDR3 here is CASSLAVSAAYEQYF. Written as DNA, the CDR3 is TGTGCCAGCAGCTTGGCTGTTAGCGCTGCCTACGAGCAGTACTTC.

The chain combines TRBV20-1 with TRBJ1-5; 10 bases are a match to TRBD1. Germline CDR1 is DFQATT and CDR2 is SNEGSKA (reference sequence). V gave up 6 bases and J gave up 6 bases; unmatched junction bases: 11. The CDR3 consists of 15 residues. In DNA form, the CDR3 reads TGCAGTGCGACACCCGGGACAGGGGTCGGTCAGCCCCAGCATTTT. Amino acid sequence: CSATPGTGVGQPQHF.

The table lists this clonotype with many counts. The chain is built from TRBV7-8 and TRBJ1-2; maybe TRBD1 (6 bases). Trimming shortened V by 8 bases and J by 0 bases, and 16 bases separated the two germline ends. The CDR3 is made up of 15 amino acids. Germline CDR1 and CDR2: SGHVS and FQNEAQ. The CDR3 DNA follows: TGTGCCAGCGCCCCAACGGACAGAGCTAACTATGGCTACACCTTC. Residues: CASAPTDRANYGYTF.

As to this clonotype: A much larger clone is a single base away; this may be a read error. V usage is TRBV7-2 and J usage is TRBJ1-2; 10 bases line up with TRBD1. The germline V gene encodes CDR1 SGHTA and CDR2 FQGNSA. CDR3 length: 14 amino acids. CDR3 in DNA: TGTGTCAGCAGTTTCGGACAGGGGGGATATGGCTACACCTTC. It encodes CVSSFGQGGYGYTF.

DNA for the CDR3: TGTGCCAGCAGCCTCCTGAAAGATACGCAGTATTTT. Translation: CASSLLKDTQYF. The V gene is TRBV6-2 or TRBV6-3, the J gene TRBJ2-3; no clear D. V was trimmed by 6 bases and J by 5 bases, leaving 9 bases between them. CDR1 is MNHEY and CDR2 is SVGEGT in the germline V gene. The CDR3 sequence is 12 residues long.

This clonotype has ten or more counts. V is TRBV12-5 and J is TRBJ2-1, with 8 positions matching TRBD1. The CDR3 contains 15 residues. Germline V CDR1 and CDR2: LGHNT, FRNRAP. V lost 4 bases to trimming and J lost 7 bases; unmatched junction nucleotides: 9. CDR3 coding DNA: TGTGCTAGTGGTTCCTACCAGGGGGCGCGTAATGAGCAGTTCTTC. Protein product: CASGSYQGARNEQFF.

This clonotype was seen at least ten times. The genes are TRBV7-9 and TRBJ2-7; 7 bases fit TRBD1. The J segment lost 6 bases and the V segment lost 5 bases, leaving 7 bases of the junction unmatched. The CDR3 is made up of 13 amino acids. CDR1 SEHNR and CDR2 FQNEAQ come from the germline V gene (reference sequence). The CDR3 loop reads CASSPSGGREQYF. In DNA form, the CDR3 reads TGTGCCAGCAGCCCCTCAGGGGGACGCGAGCAGTACTTC.

Ten or more counts support this clonotype. The chain carries TRBV5-4 and TRBJ2-5; 8 nucleotides match TRBD1. Germline CDR1 is SGHNT and CDR2 is YYREEE (reference sequence). Unmatched junction bases numbered 6, after V lost 4 bases and J lost 4 bases. The CDR3 covers 14 residues. CDR3 sequence (DNA): TGTGCCAGCAGCGGGGGACAGGATCGAGAGACCCAGTACTTC. Translation gives CASSGGQDRETQYF.

The V call is TRBV29-1, the J call TRBJ2-1; tentatively, D is TRBD2 (6 bases). Germline V gene lookup returns CDR1 SQVTM and CDR2 ANQGSEA. This CDR3 has 13 amino acids. Trimming stripped 2 bases from V and 5 bases from J, with 10 bases between. The CDR3 sequence is CSVESWGDNEQFF. For the CDR3, the DNA is TGCAGCGTTGAATCGTGGGGGGACAATGAGCAGTTCTTC.

This clonotype appeared a few times. The chain is built from TRBV28 and TRBJ1-1, with D perhaps matching TRBD1 (5 bases). There are 15 residues in the CDR3. Germline V gene data show CDR1 as MDHEN and CDR2 as SYDVKM. Trimming removed 8 bases from V and 2 bases from J, with 18 bases in between. As DNA, the CDR3 is TGTGCCAGCCCTCCGGTCGGACAAAGAAACACTGAAGCTTTCTTT. Its translation is CASPPVGQRNTEAFF.

The chain couples TRBV10-3 to TRBJ1-6, with D possibly being TRBD1 (6 bases). The CDR3 contains 15 residues. CDR1 ENHRY and CDR2 SYGVKD come from the germline V gene. V gave up 9 bases and J gave up 2 bases, with 14 bases separating them. The CDR3 is CAIKNRETYNSPLHF. In DNA form, the CDR3 reads TGTGCCATAAAAAACAGGGAAACCTATAATTCACCCCTCCACTTT.

This chain joins TRBV5-6 and TRBJ2-7; D remains ambiguous. The germline V gene encodes CDR1 SGHDT and CDR2 YYEEEE. This CDR3 spans 14 amino acids. V was clipped by 2 bases and J by 2 bases, with 11 bases between them. Here the CDR3 reads CASSFGRRTYEQYF. CDR3 nucleotides: TGTGCCAGCAGCTTCGGCAGGAGAACCTACGAGCAGTACTTC.

Ten or more counts support this clonotype. The rearrangement uses TRBV7-8 and TRBJ1-1, with D maybe TRBD1 (5 bases). Germline CDR1 reads SGHVS; CDR2 reads FQNEAQ. The CDR3 has 15 amino acids. V lost 8 bases and J 4 bases, leaving 20 bases between the germline ends. CDR3 protein: CASGSLDTFLTEAFF. The DNA of the CDR3 is TGTGCCAGCGGCTCCCTGGACACCTTCCTCACTGAAGCTTTCTTT. Based on the CDR3 plus reference TRBV7-8 and TRBJ1-1, the full variable domain is GAGVSQSPRYKVAKRGQDVALRCDPISGHVSLFWYQQALGQGPEFLTYFQNEAQLDKSGLPSDRFFAERPEGSVSTLKIQRTQQEDSAVYLCASGSLDTFLTEAFFGQGTRLTVV.

The genes are TRBV7-9 and TRBJ2-7, with 9 bases fitting TRBD2. CDR1 and CDR2 from the germline V gene are SEHNR and FQNEAQ (reference sequence). The CDR3 loop spans 15 amino acids. V gave up 5 bases and J gave up 3 bases; unmatched junction bases: 8. CDR3: CASSGPGLAVYEQYF. The CDR3 DNA reads as TGTGCCAGCAGCGGACCGGGACTAGCTGTCTACGAGCAGTACTTC.

The chain carries TRBV10-3 and TRBJ2-7; possibly TRBD1 for D (5 bases). Germline V lookup: CDR1 ENHRY, CDR2 SYGVKD. With 2 bases removed from V and 0 bases from J, the gap between germline ends came to 11 bases. This CDR3 has 15 residues. CDR3 nucleotide sequence: TGTGCCATCAGTGAGGTACCCACAGGCTCCTACGAGCAGTACTTC. It yields the protein CAISEVPTGSYEQYF.